This TCR beta chain comes out of a study of T-cell reconstitution after alpha-beta-depleted transplantation in children (dated by TCRdb to the mid-2010s). For the study in its entirety: Using TCR repertoire profiling, the study followed T-cell immune reconstitution in a quantitative way in children after TCRalphabeta/CD19-depleted allogeneic hematopoietic cell transplantation.

The library relied on PCR. The sequencing machine was an Illumina HiSeq 2500. To normalize quantification of the TCRbeta repertoire, the TCR libraries were built with molecular barcoding that relied on unique molecular identifiers. The raw public data were reprocessed by TCRdb itself: fastp quality trimming at Q25, MiXCR clonotype calling, in-frame beta chains only. Records with the same CDR3 protein are collapsed into one entry carrying the most frequent genes and DNA. Across this sample there are fewer than 120,000 distinct CDR3 sequences, with about 9.4% seen only once. The top ten hold approximately 7.9% of the sample. The CDR3 runs 12 residues from the cysteine to the phenylalanine. Only the CDR3 portion is preserved as DNA: 36 bases, with reading frame beginning at the first base. V is pared back by 6 bases and J by 4 bases, with 10 bases lying between the germline termini. CDR1 and CDR2 are drawn from the germline V gene: MDHEN, SYDVKM.

At least ten counts were recorded for this clonotype. It has no known antigen specificity. No base-level quality is on record; no much larger clone is a single base apart. The rearrangement combines TRBV28 with TRBJ2-7; TRBD1 is a weak D gene call, 6 bases matching. This sample comprised PBMCs from the stem cell graft donor, obtained from the stem cell graft. The clonotype comes from a human donor who donated a stem cell graft to a child with acute lymphoblastic leukemia. The CDR3 region has the sequence CASRDSLYEQYF. The DNA sequence is given as TGTGCCAGCAGGGACAGCTTATACGAGCAGTACTTC.